What follows describes a single TCR beta chain. This clonotype was observed a few times. This clone's antigen is unknown. Base-call qualities are not available, and no considerably larger clone is one nucleotide away. These data belong to a study of response to subunit inactivated influenza vaccine listed by TCRdb under 2018. Regarding the study in general: Deep quantitative profiling of the T cell receptor repertoire was used in the study to follow responses to a trivalent subunit inactivated influenza vaccine.

What the authors observed across the whole study: The authors proposed that each seasonal influenza vaccination may bring in only a limited number of new T cells.

Library creation used RT-PCR. Sequencing instrument: Illumina HiSeq 2500. The public reads were reprocessed in TCRdb via fastp at Q25 and MiXCR, keeping in-frame beta chains. Each entry is one CDR3 protein sequence, shown with its most common DNA and genes. In this sample the table shows around 600,000 distinct CDR3 sequences, about 11% of which occur a single time. About 10% of the sample comes from the top ten. This sample was shared with a second study, whose subject was T cells expressing NK-cell markers. Looking at the second paper: 5'RACE template switching, by which a universal primer site and unique molecular identifiers were added, was used to make TCR beta cDNA libraries. TCR beta-chain repertoires were profiled in sorted CD3+CD56+NKG2C+, CD3+CD56+NKG2C- and CD3+CD56-NKG2C+ T-cell subsets from several donors. Among the eight sequenced donors, only one was HCMV-seronegative, while the other seven were HCMV-seropositive. In several experiments an anti-gammadeltaTCR antibody was added to restrict sorting to alphabetaTCR-expressing T cells. In six donors, the dominant CD3+CD56+NKG2C+ clonotypes ranked among the top 10 CD8+ clonotypes, making up 1.0-7.0% of CD8+ T cells. Those dominant clonotypes were again the most abundant among CD3+CD56-NKG2C+ cells in a handful of donors, at roughly 28.3-65%. Whether the expanded NKG2C-expressing T cell clones were specific for HCMV antigens was left unclear. All eight donors whose samples were sequenced were randomly selected healthy volunteers, three of them men and five women. To determine HCMV serostatus, a commercial ELISA kit was used to detect HCMV-specific IgG in serum. Ficoll density gradient centrifugation was used to isolate peripheral blood mononuclear cells from blood. Bulk peripheral blood T-cell repertoires were additionally sequenced from unsorted PBMC for roughly six donors. Priming for cDNA synthesis came from the TCR beta constant segment, and two successive PCR amplification steps followed. Illumina HiSeq 2000/2500, MiSeq or NextSeq was used to sequence libraries as 2 x 150 bp reads. MIGEC handled demultiplexing of the reads and grouping by UMI, while MiTCR was used to assemble and quantify clonotypes. To exclude erroneous sequences, any TCR cDNA sequence not supported by at least two reads was discarded. The tcR package was used for downstream repertoire analysis, and clonotypes were matched between fractions using CDR3 nucleotide sequence together with V segment. VDJmatch was used to annotate antigen specificity against VDJdb, with one amino acid substitution in CDR3 permitted.

This receptor was identified in a man aged 45-60 years who received an inactivated influenza vaccine. Donor details come from another sample of the same person, matched by shared clones. Here the sequenced sample was PBMCs from blood, taken on the day of vaccination.

The bases are TGTGCCACCAGCAGAGATCGTAGTGGCACAGATACGCAGTATTTT. Its protein reads: CATSRDRSGTDTQYF. The sequence joins TRBV15 to TRBJ2-3; no confident D gene assignment can be made. The CDR3 goes from the cysteine to the phenylalanine over 15 residues. Of the read, only the CDR3 DNA is kept; its 45 bases are in frame from base 1. The V and J ends are trimmed by 0 bases and 1 base, leaving 8 bases between them. CDR1 and CDR2, looked up from the germline V gene (reference sequence), are LNHNV and YYDKDF. The reference TRBV15 and TRBJ2-3 proteins fill in what lies around the CDR3, so the full variable domain reads DAMVIQNPRYQVTQFGKPVTLSCSQTLNHNVMYWYQQKSSQAPKLLFHYYDKDFNNEADTPDNFQSRRPNTSFCFLDIRSPGLGDTAMYLCATSRDRSGTDTQYFGPGTRLTVL.